Listed below are T cell receptor beta chains from one sample, sequenced in a study of OX40 agonist ivuxolimab in advanced cancers. Sequencing used immunoSEQ multiplex PCR; TCRdb keeps in-frame clones, though not all of them. The sample carries some 73,000 clones, around 90% recorded once. The input for sequencing was CD4+ or CD8+ T cells sorted from blood, taken in a trial of the OX40 agonist ivuxolimab. The receptors shown here come from an adult with an advanced solid tumor such as melanoma, head and neck, liver or kidney cancer. The CDR3 runs from the conserved cysteine through the conserved F or W. A D gene is named only where the DNA matches it firmly. Rows give clone size only sometimes, using once, few, many, or a class for an expanded clone.

abundance: NA
len: 13
j_gene: TRBJ1-2
v_gene: TRBV27
d_gene: TRBD1
CDR3nt: TGTGCCAGTACACAGGGGTTCGGCTATGGCTACACCTTC
CDR3aa: CASTQGFGYGYTF

abundance: NA
len: 14
j_gene: TRBJ2-3
v_gene: TRBV27
d_gene: NA
CDR3nt: TGTGCCAGCAGCCCAACAGTTAACACAGATACGCAGTATTTT
CDR3aa: CASSPTVNTDTQYF

abundance: NA
len: 12
j_gene: TRBJ2-2
v_gene: TRBV13
d_gene: NA
CDR3nt: TGTGCCAGCAGCCCGAACACCGGGGAGCTGTTTTTT
CDR3aa: CASSPNTGELFF

abundance: NA
len: 14
j_gene: TRBJ1-2
v_gene: TRBV10-3
d_gene: NA
CDR3nt: TGTGCCATCAGTGAGTCTGGGAACCTCTATGGCTACACCTTC
CDR3aa: CAISESGNLYGYTF

abundance: once
len: 15
j_gene: TRBJ2-3
v_gene: TRBV5-5
d_gene: NA
CDR3nt: TGTGCCAGCAGCTTTCCGTCAGGGACCACAGATACGCAGTATTTT
CDR3aa: CASSFPSGTTDTQYF

abundance: NA
len: 14
j_gene: TRBJ2-1
v_gene: TRBV30
d_gene: NA
CDR3nt: TGTGCCTGGAGTGAGGTGGGAACCATCCATGAGCAGTTCTTC
CDR3aa: CAWSEVGTIHEQFF

abundance: NA
len: 13
j_gene: TRBJ2-7
v_gene: TRBV6-1
d_gene: NA
CDR3nt: TGTGCCAGCAGGCGGGGTAGCGGTTACGAGCAGTACTTC
CDR3aa: CASRRGSGYEQYF

abundance: NA
len: 13
j_gene: TRBJ1-1
v_gene: TRBV27
d_gene: NA
CDR3nt: TGTGCCAGCAGTTTAAGAGGTAACACTGAAGCTTTCTTT
CDR3aa: CASSLRGNTEAFF

abundance: NA
len: 15
j_gene: TRBJ2-2
v_gene: TRBV6-5
d_gene: NA
CDR3nt: TGTGCCAGCAAAGATGGCATGGGGGCCAGCGAGGAGCTGTTTTTT
CDR3aa: CASKDGMGASEELFF

abundance: NA
len: 13
j_gene: TRBJ1-5
v_gene: TRBV6-4
d_gene: NA
CDR3nt: TGTGCCAGCAGTGAGGGGGGGAATCAGCCCCAGCATTTT
CDR3aa: CASSEGGNQPQHF

abundance: once
len: 15
j_gene: TRBJ2-1
v_gene: TRBV19
d_gene: NA
CDR3nt: TGTGCCAGCCAACGGTGGAGCAGGGCACACAATGAGCAGTTCTTC
CDR3aa: CASQRWSRAHNEQFF

abundance: NA
len: 17
j_gene: TRBJ2-4
v_gene: TRBV10-2
d_gene: NA
CDR3nt: TGCGCCAGCAGTGAGTCTGGCTTGATTGGTGGTCTTGACGTTCAGTACTTC
CDR3aa: CASSESGLIGGLDVQYF

abundance: NA
len: 16
j_gene: TRBJ1-6
v_gene: TRBV7-2
d_gene: NA
CDR3nt: TGTGCCAGCAGACTTAGCGACCGGGCCCTCCCTTCACCCCTCCACTTT
CDR3aa: CASRLSDRALPSPLHF

abundance: once
len: 15
j_gene: TRBJ1-1
v_gene: TRBV5-1
d_gene: NA
CDR3nt: TGCGCCAGCAGCTCCAACCTGGGGGGGCCCACTGAAGCTTTCTTT
CDR3aa: CASSSNLGGPTEAFF

abundance: NA
len: 12
j_gene: TRBJ1-2
v_gene: TRBV6-1
d_gene: NA
CDR3nt: TGTGCCAGCAGTGAAGGGGCGGTTGGCTACACCTTC
CDR3aa: CASSEGAVGYTF

abundance: few
len: 14
j_gene: TRBJ1-6
v_gene: TRBV27
d_gene: NA
CDR3nt: TGTGCCAGCAGTAGAAAGGGACACCTTTCACCCCTCCACTTT
CDR3aa: CASSRKGHLSPLHF

abundance: NA
len: 12
j_gene: TRBJ2-5
v_gene: TRBV28
d_gene: NA
CDR3nt: TGTGCCACTGGGGGCAGGCAAGAGACCCAGTACTTC
CDR3aa: CATGGRQETQYF

abundance: NA
len: 13
j_gene: TRBJ1-1
v_gene: TRBV5-5
d_gene: NA
CDR3nt: TGTGCCAGCAACCCGCCCGGATCCTTTGAAGCTTTCTTT
CDR3aa: CASNPPGSFEAFF

abundance: NA
len: 13
j_gene: TRBJ2-7
v_gene: TRBV2
d_gene: NA
CDR3nt: TGTGCCAGCAGTGTCTACAGAAACTACGAGCAGTACTTC
CDR3aa: CASSVYRNYEQYF

abundance: NA
len: 12
j_gene: TRBJ2-1
v_gene: TRBV12-5
d_gene: NA
CDR3nt: TGTGCTAGTGGTTTGGGCTACAATGAGCAGTTCTTC
CDR3aa: CASGLGYNEQFF

abundance: NA
len: 13
j_gene: TRBJ2-7
v_gene: TRBV28
d_gene: NA
CDR3nt: TGTGCCAGCAGTTTAGAGGGAACGAACGAGCAGTACTTC
CDR3aa: CASSLEGTNEQYF

abundance: NA
len: 16
j_gene: TRBJ1-5
v_gene: TRBV28
d_gene: TRBD1
CDR3nt: TGTGCCACCATCAGAACCGGGACAGGGGAATATCAGCCCCAGCATTTT
CDR3aa: CATIRTGTGEYQPQHF

abundance: NA
len: 13
j_gene: TRBJ1-1
v_gene: TRBV9
d_gene: NA
CDR3nt: TGTGCCAGCAGCACGGGGGCAGGACTTGAAGCTTTCTTT
CDR3aa: CASSTGAGLEAFF

abundance: NA
len: 15
j_gene: TRBJ2-7
v_gene: TRBV7-9
d_gene: NA
CDR3nt: TGTGCCAGCAGCTCCCTTAAGGGGGAAACCTACGAGCAGTACTTC
CDR3aa: CASSSLKGETYEQYF

abundance: NA
len: 15
j_gene: TRBJ1-3
v_gene: TRBV4-1
d_gene: TRBD1
CDR3nt: TGCGCCAGCAGTTTCGACAGGGGGCCAGGAAACACCATATATTTT
CDR3aa: CASSFDRGPGNTIYF

abundance: NA
len: 15
j_gene: TRBJ1-5
v_gene: TRBV27
d_gene: TRBD1
CDR3nt: TGTGCCAGCAGTCTGACAGGGTATAGCAATCAGCCCCAGCATTTT
CDR3aa: CASSLTGYSNQPQHF

abundance: once
len: 12
j_gene: TRBJ2-1
v_gene: TRBV15
d_gene: NA
CDR3nt: TGTGCCGCCCTTGGATCCTACAATGAGCAGTTCTTC
CDR3aa: CAALGSYNEQFF

abundance: once
len: 13
j_gene: TRBJ2-7
v_gene: TRBV9
d_gene: NA
CDR3nt: TGTGCCAGCAGCGTAGGCCCCGGCTACGAGCAGTACTTC
CDR3aa: CASSVGPGYEQYF